This T cell receptor (beta chain) was sequenced during a study of T cells in Graves' hyperthyroidism and ophthalmopathy. At least ten counts were recorded for this clonotype. Antigen specificity is unknown. What was amplified from RNA transcripts were TCR beta CDR3 regions. TCR CDR3 regions were first amplified by RT-PCR with HTBI primers. Each CDR3 protein gets one entry after TCRdb re-called the multiplex PCR reads with MiXCR. This sample has 200,000 to 250,000 distinct CDR3 sequences; around 17% occur once, and the top ten carry 28%. Overall study findings and caveats: Within blood appeared most thyroid clonotypes that had expanded above 0.001.

Trimming stripped 3 bases from V and 6 bases from J, with 20 bases between. The germline V gene encodes CDR1 MNHEY and CDR2 SMNVEV (reference sequence). This CDR3 contains 16 residues. The sequence was collected from a woman younger than 35 with Graves' ophthalmopathy. V is TRBV27 and J is TRBJ1-1, with D possibly TRBD1 on 6 matching bases. The sequencing input was blood. The CDR3 loop reads CASSFQGSLNIAEAFF. DNA for the CDR3: TGTGCCAGCAGTTTTCAGGGGTCCCTGAACATCGCTGAAGCTTTCTTT.